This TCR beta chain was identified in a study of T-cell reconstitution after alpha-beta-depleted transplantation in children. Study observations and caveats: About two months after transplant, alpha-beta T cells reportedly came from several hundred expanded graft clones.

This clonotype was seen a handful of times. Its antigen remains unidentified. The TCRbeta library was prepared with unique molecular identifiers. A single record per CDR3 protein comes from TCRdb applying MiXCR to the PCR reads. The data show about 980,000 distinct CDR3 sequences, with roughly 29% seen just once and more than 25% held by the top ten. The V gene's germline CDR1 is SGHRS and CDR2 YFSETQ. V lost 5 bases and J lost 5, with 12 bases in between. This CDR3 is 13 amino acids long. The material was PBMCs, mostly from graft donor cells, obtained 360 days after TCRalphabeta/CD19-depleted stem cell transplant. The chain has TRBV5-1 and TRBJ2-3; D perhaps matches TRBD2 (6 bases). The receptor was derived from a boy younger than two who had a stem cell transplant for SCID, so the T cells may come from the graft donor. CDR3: CASRREAEDTQYF. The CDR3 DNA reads TGCGCCAGCAGAAGGGAGGCGGAAGATACGCAGTATTTT.